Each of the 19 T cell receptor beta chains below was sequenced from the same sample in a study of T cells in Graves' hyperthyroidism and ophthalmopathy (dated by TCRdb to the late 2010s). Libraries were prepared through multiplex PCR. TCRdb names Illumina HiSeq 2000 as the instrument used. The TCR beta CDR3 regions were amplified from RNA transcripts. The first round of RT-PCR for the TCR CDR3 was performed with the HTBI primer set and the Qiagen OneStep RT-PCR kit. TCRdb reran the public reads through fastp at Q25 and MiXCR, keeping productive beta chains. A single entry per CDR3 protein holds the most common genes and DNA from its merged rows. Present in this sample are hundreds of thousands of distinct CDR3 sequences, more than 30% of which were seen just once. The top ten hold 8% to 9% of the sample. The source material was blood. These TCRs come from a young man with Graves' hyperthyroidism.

The DNA of the CDR3 is TGTGCCACCGGGACCCAAGGAGTGAATCAGCCCCAGCATTTT. It is translated as CATGTQGVNQPQHF. This chain connects TRBV10-3 to TRBJ1-5; possible D gene TRBD1, 5 bases. The CDR3 covers 14 residues. Trimming took off 10 bases at V and 4 bases at J, with 17 bases between the two ends. Germline CDR1 and CDR2: ENHRY and SYGVKD.

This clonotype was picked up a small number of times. CDR3 residues: CASSDLPGGGYTF. The CDR3 coding sequence is TGTGCCAGCAGTGATCTCCCGGGTGGCGGCTACACCTTC. The V and J genes are TRBV2 and TRBJ1-2; D unresolved. In germline, CDR1 is SNHLY, CDR2 FYNNEI. This CDR3 has 13 amino acids. Trimming shortened V by 3 bases and J by 8 bases, and 13 bases separated the two germline ends.

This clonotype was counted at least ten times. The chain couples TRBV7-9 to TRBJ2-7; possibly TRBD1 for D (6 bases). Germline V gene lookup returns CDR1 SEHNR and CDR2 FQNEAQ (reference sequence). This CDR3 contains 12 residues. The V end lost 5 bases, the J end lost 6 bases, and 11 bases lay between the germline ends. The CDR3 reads CASSPEGGEQYF. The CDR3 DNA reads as TGTGCCAGCAGCCCCGAAGGGGGCGAGCAGTACTTC.

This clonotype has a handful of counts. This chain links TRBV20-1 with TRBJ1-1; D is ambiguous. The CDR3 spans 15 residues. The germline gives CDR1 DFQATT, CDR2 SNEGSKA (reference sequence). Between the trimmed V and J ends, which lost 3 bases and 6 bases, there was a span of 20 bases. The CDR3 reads CSASNLLGGGAEAFF. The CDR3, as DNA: TGCAGTGCTAGTAACCTATTGGGAGGTGGTGCTGAAGCTTTCTTT.

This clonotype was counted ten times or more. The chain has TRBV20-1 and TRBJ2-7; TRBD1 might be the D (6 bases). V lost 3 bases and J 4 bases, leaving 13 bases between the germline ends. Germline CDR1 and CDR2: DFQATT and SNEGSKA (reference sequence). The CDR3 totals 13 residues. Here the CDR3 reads CSASGGREYEQYF. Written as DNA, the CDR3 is TGCAGTGCTAGTGGGGGCAGGGAGTACGAGCAGTACTTC.

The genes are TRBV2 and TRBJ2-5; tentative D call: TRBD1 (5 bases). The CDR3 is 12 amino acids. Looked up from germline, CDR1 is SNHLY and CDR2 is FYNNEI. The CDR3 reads CDTSGPEETQYF. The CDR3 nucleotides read TGTGACACCTCAGGGCCAGAAGAGACCCAGTACTTC.

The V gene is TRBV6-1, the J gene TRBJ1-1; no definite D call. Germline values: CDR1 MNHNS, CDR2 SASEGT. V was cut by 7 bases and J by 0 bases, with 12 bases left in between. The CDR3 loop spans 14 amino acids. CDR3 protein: CASMDGPLNTEAFF. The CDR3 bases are TGTGCCAGCATGGACGGTCCATTGAACACTGAAGCTTTCTTT.

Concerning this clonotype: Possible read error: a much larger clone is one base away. The CDR3 here is CASRSRGSGANVLTF. CDR3 bases: TGTGCCAGCAGGTCCAGGGGCTCTGGGGCCAACGTCCTGACTTTC. The chain combines TRBV25-1 with TRBJ2-6, with D perhaps TRBD1 (6 bases). V was shortened by 6 bases and J by 0 bases, with 9 bases between the two germline ends. Germline assignment: CDR1 MGHDK and CDR2 SYGVNS. The CDR3 loop spans 15 amino acids.

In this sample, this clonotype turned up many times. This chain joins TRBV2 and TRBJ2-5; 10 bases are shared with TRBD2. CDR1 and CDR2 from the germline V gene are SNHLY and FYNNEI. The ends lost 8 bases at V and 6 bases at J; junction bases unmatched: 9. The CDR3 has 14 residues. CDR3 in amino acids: CASPATSGQKTQYF. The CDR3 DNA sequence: TGTGCCAGCCCCGCGACTAGCGGGCAAAAGACCCAGTACTTC.

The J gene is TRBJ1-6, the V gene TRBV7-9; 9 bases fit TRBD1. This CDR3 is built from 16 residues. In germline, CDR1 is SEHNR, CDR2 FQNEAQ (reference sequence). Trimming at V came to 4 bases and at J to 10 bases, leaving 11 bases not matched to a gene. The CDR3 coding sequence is TGTGCCAGCAGCTCAGTCGCGGGACAGGGTACCTCACCCCTCCACTTT. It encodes CASSSVAGQGTSPLHF.

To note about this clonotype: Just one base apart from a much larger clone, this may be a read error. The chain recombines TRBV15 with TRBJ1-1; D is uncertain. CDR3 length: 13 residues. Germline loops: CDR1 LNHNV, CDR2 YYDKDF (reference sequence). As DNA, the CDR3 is TGTGCCGCCAGCCCGACAAGATTCACTGAAGCTTTCTTT. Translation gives CAASPTRFTEAFF.

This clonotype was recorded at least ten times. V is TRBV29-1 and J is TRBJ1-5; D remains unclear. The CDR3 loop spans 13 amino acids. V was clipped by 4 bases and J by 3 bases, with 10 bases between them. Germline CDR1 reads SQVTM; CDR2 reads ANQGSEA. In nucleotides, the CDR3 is TGCAGCGTTGGAGGAGGGATCAATCAGCCCCAGCATTTT. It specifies CSVGGGINQPQHF.

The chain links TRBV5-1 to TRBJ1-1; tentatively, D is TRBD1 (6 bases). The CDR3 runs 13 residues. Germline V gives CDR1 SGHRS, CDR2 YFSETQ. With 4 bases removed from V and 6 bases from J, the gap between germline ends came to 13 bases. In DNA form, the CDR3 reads TGCGCCAGCAGCGCAACATACAGGGCTGAAGCTTTCTTT. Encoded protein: CASSATYRAEAFF.

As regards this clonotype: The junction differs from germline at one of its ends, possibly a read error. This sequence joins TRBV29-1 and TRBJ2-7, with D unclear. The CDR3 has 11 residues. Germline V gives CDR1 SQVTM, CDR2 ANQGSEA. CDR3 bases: TGCAGCGTTTACTTCTCCCACGAGCAGTACTTC. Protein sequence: CSVYFSHEQYF.

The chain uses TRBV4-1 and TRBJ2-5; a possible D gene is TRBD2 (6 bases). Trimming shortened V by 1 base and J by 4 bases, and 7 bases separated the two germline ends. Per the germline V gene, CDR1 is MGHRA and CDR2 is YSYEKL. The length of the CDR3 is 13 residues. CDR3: CASSQGDSETQYF. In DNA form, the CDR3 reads TGCGCCAGCAGCCAAGGGGACTCAGAGACCCAGTACTTC.

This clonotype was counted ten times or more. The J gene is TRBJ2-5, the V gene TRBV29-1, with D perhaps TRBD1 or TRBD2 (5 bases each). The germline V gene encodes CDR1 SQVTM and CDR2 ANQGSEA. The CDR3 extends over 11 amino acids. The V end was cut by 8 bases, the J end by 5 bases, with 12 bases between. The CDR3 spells CSCWGSETQYF. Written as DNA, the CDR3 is TGCAGCTGTTGGGGGTCGGAGACCCAGTACTTC.

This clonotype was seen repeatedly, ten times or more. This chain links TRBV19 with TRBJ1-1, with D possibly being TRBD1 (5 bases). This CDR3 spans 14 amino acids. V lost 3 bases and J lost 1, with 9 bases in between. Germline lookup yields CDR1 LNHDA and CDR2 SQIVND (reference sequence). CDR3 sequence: CASSIRGWNTEAFF. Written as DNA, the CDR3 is TGTGCCAGTAGTATCCGGGGGTGGAACACTGAAGCTTTCTTT.

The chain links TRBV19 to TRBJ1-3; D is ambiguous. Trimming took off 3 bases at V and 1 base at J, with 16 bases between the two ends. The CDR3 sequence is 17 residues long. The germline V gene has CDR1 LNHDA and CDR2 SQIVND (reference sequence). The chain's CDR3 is CASSIPAMRGSGNTIYF. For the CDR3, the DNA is TGTGCCAGTAGTATCCCCGCAATGAGAGGATCTGGAAACACCATATATTTT.

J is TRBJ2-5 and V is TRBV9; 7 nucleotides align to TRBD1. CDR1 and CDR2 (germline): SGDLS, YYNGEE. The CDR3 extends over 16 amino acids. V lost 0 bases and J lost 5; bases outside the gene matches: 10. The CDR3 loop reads CASSVGGQPQGETQYF. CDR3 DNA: TGTGCCAGCAGCGTAGGAGGACAACCACAGGGGGAGACCCAGTACTTC.